The 4 T cell receptor beta chains listed next were all sequenced from one sample in a study of Graves' ophthalmopathy and Graves' hyperthyroidism. TCR beta CDR3 amplification used RNA transcripts. The library came from an HTBI-primed first-round RT-PCR and a second-round multiplex PCR. TCRdb re-called the multiplex PCR reads through MiXCR, storing one row per CDR3 protein. Altogether 400,000 or so distinct CDR3 sequences are present, 15% to 19% being singletons, with the ten largest covering roughly 7%. Sequences were obtained from peripheral blood. The receptors were sampled from a woman between 18 and 29 years old with stable Graves' hyperthyroidism.

The rearrangement uses TRBV27 and TRBJ2-7, with 14 bases fitting TRBD2. Germline CDR1 reads MNHEY; CDR2 reads SMNVEV (reference sequence). The CDR3 consists of 18 residues. With 5 bases clipped from V and 1 base from J, the junction kept 10 bases outside the gene matches. The CDR3 sequence: CASSSGTSGSEPSYEQYF. CDR3 bases: TGTGCCAGCAGTAGTGGGACTAGCGGGAGCGAGCCTTCCTACGAGCAGTACTTC.

This clonotype was seen repeatedly, ten times or more. This chain uses TRBV6-5 with TRBJ1-1, with 7 nucleotides matching TRBD1. This CDR3 is 16 amino acids long. Germline V gives CDR1 MNHEY, CDR2 SVGAGI. V lost 2 bases to trimming and J lost 1 base; unmatched junction nucleotides: 7. The CDR3 sequence is CASSYLPGQANTEAFF. The CDR3 DNA is TGTGCCAGCAGTTACCTTCCAGGACAGGCGAACACTGAAGCTTTCTTT.

This clonotype was recorded at least ten times. The gene calls are TRBV5-1 and TRBJ2-5, with 12 nucleotides matching TRBD2. The CDR3 extends over 16 amino acids. The germline V gene has CDR1 SGHRS and CDR2 YFSETQ. The V segment lost 0 bases and the J segment 3 bases; nucleotides outside the gene matches: 3. CDR3 sequence reads: CASSLGLAGVEETQYF. CDR3 coding DNA: TGCGCCAGCAGCTTGGGACTAGCGGGGGTGGAAGAGACCCAGTACTTC.

The chain has TRBV12-5 and TRBJ2-7, with D perhaps matching TRBD2 (5 bases). Germline-derived CDR1 and CDR2 are LGHNT and FRNRAP. This CDR3 spans 14 amino acids. V was clipped by 0 bases and J by 5 bases, with 11 bases between them. In DNA form, the CDR3 reads TGTGCTAGTGGTTTGGTACTAGGTTTTGACGAGCAGTACTTC. Its translation: CASGLVLGFDEQYF.